This entry concerns a single TCR beta chain. One entry per CDR3 protein, called by TCRdb with MiXCR from the 5' RACE reads. This sample has 250,000 to 350,000 distinct CDR3 sequences, with about 20% found just once. These data originate in a study of CD8 T cells in ankylosing spondylitis. Germline-derived CDR1 and CDR2 are MNHEY and SVGAGI. Trimming left V 10 bases short and J 5 bases short, with 19 bases between. The CDR3 is 14 residues long. This receptor was taken from a female donor with ankylosing spondylitis or in good health (not recorded which). The rearrangement joins TRBV6-5 to TRBJ2-3; D could derive from TRBD1 or TRBD2 (6 bases each). The material sequenced was blood, either unsorted or a sorted T cell fraction (not recorded which). The CDR3 is CATNPWGAKDTQYF. The CDR3 nucleotides read TGTGCCACCAACCCGTGGGGGGCGAAAGATACGCAGTATTTT.